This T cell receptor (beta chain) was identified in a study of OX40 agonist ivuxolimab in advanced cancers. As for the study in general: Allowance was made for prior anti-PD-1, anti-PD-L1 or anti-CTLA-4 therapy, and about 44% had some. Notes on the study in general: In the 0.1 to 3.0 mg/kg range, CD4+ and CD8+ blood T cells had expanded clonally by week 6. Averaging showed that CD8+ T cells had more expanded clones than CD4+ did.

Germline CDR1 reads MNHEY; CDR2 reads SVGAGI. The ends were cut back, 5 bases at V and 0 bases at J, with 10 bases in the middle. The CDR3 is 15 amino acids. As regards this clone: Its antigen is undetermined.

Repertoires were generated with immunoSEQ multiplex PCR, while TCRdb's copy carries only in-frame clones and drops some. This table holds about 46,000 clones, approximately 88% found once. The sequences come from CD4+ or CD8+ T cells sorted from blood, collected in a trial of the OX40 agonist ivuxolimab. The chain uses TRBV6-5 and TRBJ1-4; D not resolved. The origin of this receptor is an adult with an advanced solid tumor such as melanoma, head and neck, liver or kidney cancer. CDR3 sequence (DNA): TGTGCCAGCAGTCCCGTTTCTCCAACTAATGAAAAACTGTTTTTT. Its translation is CASSPVSPTNEKLFF.